Ten or more counts support the clone carrying this T cell receptor beta chain. Its specificity is not known. This CDR3 spans 12 amino acids. Germline loops: CDR1 KGHSH, CDR2 LQKENI. V shed 2 bases and J shed 9 bases, with 8 bases lying between them. TCRdb re-called the RT-PCR reads through MiXCR, storing one row per CDR3 protein. The sample includes fewer than 600,000 distinct CDR3 sequences, 6.5% to 8% of them seen just once. The sample comes from a study of response to subunit inactivated influenza vaccine. Regarding the study as a whole: The authors suggested that few new T cells are recruited per seasonal influenza vaccination.

The receptor was isolated from a man in his fifties or sixties who received an inactivated influenza vaccine. Material: PBMCs from blood, obtained less than 30 months after vaccination. The chain has TRBV18 and TRBJ2-1; D is ambiguous. The CDR3 protein is CASSPEYGEQFF. The CDR3 DNA is TGTGCCAGCTCACCAGAATACGGTGAGCAGTTCTTC.